This TCR beta chain was sequenced during a study of Ad26.COV2.S vaccination and SARS-CoV-2 variants. Study-wide results and caveats: Those who received the vaccine showed greater spike-specific TCR breadth than those given placebo.

Described treatment: some 19 received Ad26.COV2.S at low or high dose, single or two shots; about 5 received placebo; per-sample allocation not given. The study sampled participants on day 63 after the first vaccine or placebo injection. The donor's status was that of an adult aged 18-55 years in Boston. Method: immunoSEQ multiplex PCR; TCRdb's copy keeps in-frame clones and lacks some. The repertoire holds a few hundred thousand clones, with around 87% as singletons. Germline loops: CDR1 SNHLY, CDR2 FYNNEI. This CDR3 has 14 amino acids. Trimming removed 10 bases from V and 6 bases from J; junction bases left unmatched: 9. Comments on this clone: Its target is not known.

The sequence came from a person between 18 and 59 years old who received the Ad26.COV2.S COVID-19 vaccine or a placebo. The sequenced sample was peripheral blood, obtained in a trial of Ad26.COV2.S vaccine versus placebo. V is TRBV2 and J is TRBJ1-4; 9 bases match TRBD1. Here the CDR3 reads CATNRDREYEKLFF. As DNA, the CDR3 is TGTGCCACTAACCGGGACAGGGAGTATGAAAAACTGTTTTTT. The whole variable domain, remainder taken from reference TRBV2 and TRBJ1-4, is EPEVTQTPSHQVTQMGQEVILRCVPISNHLYFYWYRQILGQKVEFLVSFYNNEISEKSEIFDDQFSVERPDGSNFTLKIRSTKLEDSAMYFCATNRDREYEKLFFGSGTQLSVL.